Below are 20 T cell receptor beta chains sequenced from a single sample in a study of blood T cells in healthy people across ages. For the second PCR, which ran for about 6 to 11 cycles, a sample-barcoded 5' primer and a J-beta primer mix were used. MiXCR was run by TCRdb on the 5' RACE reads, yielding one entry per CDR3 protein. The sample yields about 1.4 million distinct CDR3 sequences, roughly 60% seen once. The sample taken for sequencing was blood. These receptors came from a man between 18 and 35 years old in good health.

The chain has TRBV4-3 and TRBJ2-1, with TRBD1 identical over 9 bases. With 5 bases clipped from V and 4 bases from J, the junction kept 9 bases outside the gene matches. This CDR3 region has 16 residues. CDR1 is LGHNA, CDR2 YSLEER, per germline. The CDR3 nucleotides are TGCGCCAGCAGCGTTACCCCGGGACAGGGATACAATGAGCAGTTCTTC. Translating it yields CASSVTPGQGYNEQFF.

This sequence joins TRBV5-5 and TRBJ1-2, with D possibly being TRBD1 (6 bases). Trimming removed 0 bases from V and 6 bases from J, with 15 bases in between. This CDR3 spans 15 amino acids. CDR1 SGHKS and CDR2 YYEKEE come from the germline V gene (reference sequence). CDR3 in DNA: TGTGCCAGCAGCTTGGAGCACGCGGCAGGGGATGGCTACACCTTC. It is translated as CASSLEHAAGDGYTF.

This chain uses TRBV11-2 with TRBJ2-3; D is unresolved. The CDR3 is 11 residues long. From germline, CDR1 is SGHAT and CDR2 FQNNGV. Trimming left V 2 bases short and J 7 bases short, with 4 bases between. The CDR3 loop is CASSLRYTQYF. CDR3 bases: TGTGCCAGCAGCTTAAGGTATACGCAGTATTTT.

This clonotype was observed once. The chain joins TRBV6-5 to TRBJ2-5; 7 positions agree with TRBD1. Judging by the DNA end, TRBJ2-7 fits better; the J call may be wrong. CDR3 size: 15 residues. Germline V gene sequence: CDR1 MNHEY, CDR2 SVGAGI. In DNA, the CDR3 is TGTGCCAGCAGTTACTTCCGGGACAGAGCCTACGAGCAGTACTTC. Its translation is CASSYFRDRAYEQYF.

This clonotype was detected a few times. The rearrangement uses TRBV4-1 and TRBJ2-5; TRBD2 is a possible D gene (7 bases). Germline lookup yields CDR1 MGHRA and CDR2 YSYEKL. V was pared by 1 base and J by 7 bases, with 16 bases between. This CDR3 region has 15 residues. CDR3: CASSQALGGLGTQYF. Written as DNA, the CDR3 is TGCGCCAGCAGCCAAGCTCTCGGGGGGCTTGGGACCCAGTACTTC.

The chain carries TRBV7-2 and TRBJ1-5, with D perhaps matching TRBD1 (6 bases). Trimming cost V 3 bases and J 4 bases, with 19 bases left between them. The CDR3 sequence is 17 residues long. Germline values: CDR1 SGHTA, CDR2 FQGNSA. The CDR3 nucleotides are TGTGCCAGCAGCTTGGAGGGGACGGGGGCAGGAAATCAGCCCCAGCATTTT. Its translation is CASSLEGTGAGNQPQHF. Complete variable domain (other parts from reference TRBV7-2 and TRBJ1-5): GAGVSQSPSNKVTEKGKDVELRCDPISGHTALYWYRQSLGQGLEFLIYFQGNSAPDKSGLPSDRFSAERTGGSVSTLTIQRTQQEDSAVYLCASSLEGTGAGNQPQHFGDGTRLSIL.

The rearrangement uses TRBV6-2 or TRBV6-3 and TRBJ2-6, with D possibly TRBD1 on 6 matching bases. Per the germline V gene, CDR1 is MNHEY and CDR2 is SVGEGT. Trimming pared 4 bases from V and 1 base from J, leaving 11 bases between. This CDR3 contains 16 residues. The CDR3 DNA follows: TGTGCCAGCAGTTCAGTACAGGGTTCTGGGGCCAACGTCCTGACTTTC. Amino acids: CASSSVQGSGANVLTF.

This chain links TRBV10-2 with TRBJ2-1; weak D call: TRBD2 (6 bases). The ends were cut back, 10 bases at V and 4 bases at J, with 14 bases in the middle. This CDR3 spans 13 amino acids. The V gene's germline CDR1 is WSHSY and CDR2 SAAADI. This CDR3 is CATFAGLYNEQFF. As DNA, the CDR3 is TGCGCCACCTTCGCGGGACTGTACAATGAGCAGTTCTTC.

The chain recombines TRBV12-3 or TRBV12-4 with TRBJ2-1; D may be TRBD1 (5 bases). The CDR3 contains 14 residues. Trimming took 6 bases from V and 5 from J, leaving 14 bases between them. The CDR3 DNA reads TGTGCCAGCAGCCCCAAAGGGGCCAACAATGAGCAGTTCTTC. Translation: CASSPKGANNEQFF.

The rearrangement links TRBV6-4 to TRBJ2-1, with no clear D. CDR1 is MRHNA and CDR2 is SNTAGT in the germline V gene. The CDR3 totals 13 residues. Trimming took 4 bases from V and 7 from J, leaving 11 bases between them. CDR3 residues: CASSGGEFNEQFF. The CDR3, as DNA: TGTGCCAGCAGTGGGGGTGAATTTAATGAGCAGTTCTTC.

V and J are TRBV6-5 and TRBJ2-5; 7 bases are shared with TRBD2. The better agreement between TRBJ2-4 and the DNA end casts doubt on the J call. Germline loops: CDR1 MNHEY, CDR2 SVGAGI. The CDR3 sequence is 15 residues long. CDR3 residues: CASSYSGGRRNIQYF. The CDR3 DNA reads TGTGCCAGCAGTTACTCGGGGGGGAGGCGAAACATTCAGTACTTC.

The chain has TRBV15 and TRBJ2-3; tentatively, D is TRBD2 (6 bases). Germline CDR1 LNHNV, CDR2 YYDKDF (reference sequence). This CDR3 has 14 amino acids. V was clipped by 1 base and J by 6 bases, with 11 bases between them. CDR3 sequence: CATSRVRAGDTQYF. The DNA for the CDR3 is TGTGCCACCAGCAGAGTCCGGGCGGGGGATACGCAGTATTTT.

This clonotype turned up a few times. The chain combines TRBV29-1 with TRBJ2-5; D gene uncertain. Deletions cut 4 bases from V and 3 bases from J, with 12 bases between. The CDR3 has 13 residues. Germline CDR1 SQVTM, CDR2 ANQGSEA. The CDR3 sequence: CSVVPYLEETQYF. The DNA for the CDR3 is TGCAGCGTTGTACCATACCTCGAAGAGACCCAGTACTTC.

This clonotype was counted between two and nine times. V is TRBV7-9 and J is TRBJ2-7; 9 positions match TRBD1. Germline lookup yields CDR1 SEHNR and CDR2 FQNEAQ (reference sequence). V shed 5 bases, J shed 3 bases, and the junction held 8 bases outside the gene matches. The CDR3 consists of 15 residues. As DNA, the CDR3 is TGTGCCAGCAGCCCCCGGGACAGGGTGGGCTACGAGCAGTACTTC. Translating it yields CASSPRDRVGYEQYF.

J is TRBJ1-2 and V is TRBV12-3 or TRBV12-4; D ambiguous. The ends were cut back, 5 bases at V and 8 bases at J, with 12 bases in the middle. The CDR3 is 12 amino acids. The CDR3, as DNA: TGTGCCAGCAGTCCCAGCCTACGGGGCTACACCTTC. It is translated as CASSPSLRGYTF.

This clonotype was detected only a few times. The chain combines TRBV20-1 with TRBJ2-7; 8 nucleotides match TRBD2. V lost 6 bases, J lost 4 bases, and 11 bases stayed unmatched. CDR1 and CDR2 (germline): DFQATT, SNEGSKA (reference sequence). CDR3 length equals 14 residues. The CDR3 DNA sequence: TGCAGTGCAAGCCCTACGGGAGGGCTGTACGAGCAGTACTTC. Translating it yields CSASPTGGLYEQYF.

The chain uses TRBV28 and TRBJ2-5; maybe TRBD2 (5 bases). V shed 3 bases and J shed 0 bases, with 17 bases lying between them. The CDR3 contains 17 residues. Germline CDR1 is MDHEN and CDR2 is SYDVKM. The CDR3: CASSFGQSSNYQETQYF. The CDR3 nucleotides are TGTGCCAGCAGTTTCGGCCAATCTAGCAATTACCAAGAGACCCAGTACTTC. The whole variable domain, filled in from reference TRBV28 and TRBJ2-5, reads DVKVTQSSRYLVKRTGEKVFLECVQDMDHENMFWYRQDPGLGLRLIYFSYDVKMKEKGDIPEGYSVSREKKERFSLILESASTNQTSMYLCASSFGQSSNYQETQYFGPGTRLLVL.

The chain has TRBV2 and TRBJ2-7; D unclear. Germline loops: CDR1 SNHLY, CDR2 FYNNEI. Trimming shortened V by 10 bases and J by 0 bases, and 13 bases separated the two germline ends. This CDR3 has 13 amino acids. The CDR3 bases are TGTGCCAACACGAGATCCGACTCCTACGAGCAGTACTTC. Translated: CANTRSDSYEQYF.

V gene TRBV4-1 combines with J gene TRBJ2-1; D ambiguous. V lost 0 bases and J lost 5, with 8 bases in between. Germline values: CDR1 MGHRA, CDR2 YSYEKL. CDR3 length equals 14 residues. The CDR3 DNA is TGCGCCAGCAGCCAAGAAAGTGGGGACAATGAGCAGTTCTTC. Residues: CASSQESGDNEQFF.

The CDR3 coding sequence is TGCAGCGTTGAAGAGGCCATTGATAGCTCCTACGAGCAGTACTTC. It codes for CSVEEAIDSSYEQYF. The rearrangement joins TRBV29-1 to TRBJ2-7; D gene unclear. CDR3 size: 15 residues. The germline V and J ends were trimmed by 0 bases and 0 bases, with 12 bases remaining between them. The V gene's germline CDR1 is SQVTM and CDR2 ANQGSEA.